This T cell receptor beta chain was documented in a study of radiotherapy plus CTLA-4 blockade in lung cancer. Findings and limits, study-wide: There was expansion of tumor-derived TCR clones in blood after radiotherapy plus ipilimumab. Together with interferon-beta, which increased in serum after radiation, early dynamic changes in blood T cell clones were reportedly the best predictors of response.

Germline CDR1 and CDR2: SGHDT and YYEEEE. V lost 3 bases and J lost 2; bases outside the gene matches: 9. The CDR3 has 16 amino acids. Of note for this clone: Antigen: not known.

Enrolled patients, whose metastatic non-small-cell lung cancer was chemo-refractory, received focal radiation plus CTLA-4 blockade with ipilimumab. The repertoire was sequenced with immunoSEQ multiplex PCR; TCRdb's copy has only in-frame clones and lacks some. The data contain tens of thousands of clones, about 72% of them singletons. The source is a human donor with non-small cell lung cancer whose response to radiotherapy plus ipilimumab could not be evaluated. V usage is TRBV5-6 and J usage is TRBJ2-7, with 9 bases aligning to TRBD1. The specimen comprised peripheral blood, sampled from a patient treated with radiotherapy plus ipilimumab. The DNA for the CDR3 is TGTGCCAGCAGCTCCTTCCTCTGGACAGGGGCCTACGAGCAGTACTTC. This translates into CASSSFLWTGAYEQYF.